This TCR beta chain derives from a study of blood T cell repertoires in COVID-19. The assay was immunoSEQ multiplex PCR, and TCRdb's table has in-frame clones only and misses some. This table holds some 370,000 clones, about four fifths found once. CDR1 SGHDT and CDR2 YYEEEE come from the germline V gene. Trimming removed 0 bases from V and 3 bases from J; junction bases left unmatched: 13. The CDR3 length is 18 residues. Sequencing used PBMCs or T cells enriched from blood (not recorded which). The genes are TRBV5-6 and TRBJ1-2; 8 bases agree with TRBD1. The source is a woman aged 50 to 65 who had recovered from COVID-19. The CDR3 is CASSLDWRDRPADYGYTF. CDR3 DNA sequence: TGTGCCAGCAGCTTGGATTGGCGGGACAGGCCAGCTGACTATGGCTACACCTTC.